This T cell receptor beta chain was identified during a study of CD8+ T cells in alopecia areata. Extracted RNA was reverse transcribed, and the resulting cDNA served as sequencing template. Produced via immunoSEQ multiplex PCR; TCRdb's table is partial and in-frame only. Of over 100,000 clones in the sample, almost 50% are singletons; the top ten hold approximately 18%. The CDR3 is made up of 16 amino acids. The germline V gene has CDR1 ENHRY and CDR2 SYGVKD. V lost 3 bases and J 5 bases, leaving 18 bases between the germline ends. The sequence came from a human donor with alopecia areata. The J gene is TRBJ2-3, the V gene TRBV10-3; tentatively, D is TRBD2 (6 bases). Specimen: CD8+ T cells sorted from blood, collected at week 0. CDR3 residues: CAISEPPGAAGDTQYF. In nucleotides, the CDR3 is TGTGCCATCAGTGAACCCCCTGGGGCAGCGGGAGATACGCAGTATTTT.